This T cell receptor (beta chain) was profiled in a study of blood T cell repertoires in COVID-19. Study overall: Sites in the United States, Italy and Spain provided acute and convalescent COVID-19 samples. T cells, B-cell-depleted T cells, or PBMCs supplied cDNA or gDNA.

The CDR3 sequence is 14 residues long. V lost 5 bases and J lost 1, with 11 bases in between. Per germline, CDR1 SGHTA and CDR2 FQGNSA. The authors' processing: It was from reference gene primer amplification that nucleated cell counts were estimated. TCRdb's copy holds only in-frame clones and misses some; the assay was immunoSEQ multiplex PCR. The DNA was the basis for D and trimming; V, J and clone size are from that table. The sample includes 240,000 or so clones, roughly 90% seen only once; the top ten take approximately 7.9%. The specimen was peripheral blood. The chain joins TRBV7-2 to TRBJ1-2; possibly TRBD1 for D (6 bases). The sequence derives from a man aged 60 to 75 who had recovered from COVID-19. The DNA for the CDR3 is TGTGCCAGCAGCAAACAACAGGGTAACTATGGCTACACCTTC. Its protein is CASSKQQGNYGYTF.